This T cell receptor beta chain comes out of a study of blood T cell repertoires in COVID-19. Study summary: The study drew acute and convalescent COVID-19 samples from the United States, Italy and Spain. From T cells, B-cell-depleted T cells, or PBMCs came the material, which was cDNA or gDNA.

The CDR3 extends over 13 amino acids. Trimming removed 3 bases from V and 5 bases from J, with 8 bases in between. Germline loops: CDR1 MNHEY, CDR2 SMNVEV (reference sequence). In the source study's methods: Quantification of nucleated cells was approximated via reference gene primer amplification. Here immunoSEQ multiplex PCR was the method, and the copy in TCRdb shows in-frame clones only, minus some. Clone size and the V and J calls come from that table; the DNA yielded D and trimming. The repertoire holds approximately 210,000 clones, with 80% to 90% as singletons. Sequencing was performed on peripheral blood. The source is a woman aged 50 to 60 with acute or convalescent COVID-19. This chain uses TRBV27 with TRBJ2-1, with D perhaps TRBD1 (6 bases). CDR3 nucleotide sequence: TGTGCCAGCAGTTTGGACAGAAACAATGAGCAGTTCTTC. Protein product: CASSLDRNNEQFF.